This record looks at one TCR beta chain sequence and its context. The antigen is undetermined. The same CDR3 can be traced to other DNA sequences in this sample. PCR employed 60 Vbeta and 13 Jbeta primers. TCRdb's copy holds only in-frame clones and misses some; the assay was immunoSEQ multiplex PCR. The profile shows over 95,000 clones, about four fifths of them singletons. The data belong to a study of cytomegalovirus exposure and HLA in healthy donors. General study results and limits: Donor immune exposure was known only as CMV serostatus.

Germline V gene data show CDR1 as SGDLS and CDR2 as YYNGEE. The V gene lost 0 bases and the J gene lost 1 base, with 7 bases spanning the gap. The CDR3 contains 14 residues. This TCR derives from a woman aged 18-29 years in good health and CMV-seronegative. The sequencing input was PBMCs. The gene calls are TRBV9 and TRBJ1-1; maybe TRBD1 (6 bases). CDR3 coding DNA: TGTGCCAGCAGCGTAGGACAGGCGAACACTGAAGCTTTCTTT. Translating gives CASSVGQANTEAFF.